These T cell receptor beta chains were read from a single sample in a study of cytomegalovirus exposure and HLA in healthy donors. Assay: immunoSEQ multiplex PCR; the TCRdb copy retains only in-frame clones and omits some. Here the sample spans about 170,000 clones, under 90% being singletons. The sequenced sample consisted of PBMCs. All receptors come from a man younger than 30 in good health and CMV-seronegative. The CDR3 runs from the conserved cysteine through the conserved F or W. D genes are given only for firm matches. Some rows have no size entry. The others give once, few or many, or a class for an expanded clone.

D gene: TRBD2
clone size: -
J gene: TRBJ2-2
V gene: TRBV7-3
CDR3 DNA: TGTGCCAGCAGCTCTCACAACAGACTAGCGGGTAGCGGGGAGCTGTTTTTT
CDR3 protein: CASSSHNRLAGSGELFF

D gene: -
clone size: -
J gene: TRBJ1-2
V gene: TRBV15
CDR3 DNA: TGTGCCACCAGCAGGGACAGCGGTGGCTACACCTTC
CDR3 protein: CATSRDSGGYTF

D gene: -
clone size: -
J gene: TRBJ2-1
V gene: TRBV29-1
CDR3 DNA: TGCAGCGTTGAAACCGGGTTTCAGCAGTTCTTC
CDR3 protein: CSVETGFQQFF

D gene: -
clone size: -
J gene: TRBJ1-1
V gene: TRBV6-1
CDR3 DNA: TGTGCCAGCAGTGCATCAGGGGTGGTTGAAGCTTTCTTT
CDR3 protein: CASSASGVVEAFF

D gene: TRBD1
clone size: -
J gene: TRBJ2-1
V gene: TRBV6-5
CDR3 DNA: TGTGCCAGCAGTCCCATGGACAGGGAGAATGAGCAGTTCTTC
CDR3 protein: CASSPMDRENEQFF

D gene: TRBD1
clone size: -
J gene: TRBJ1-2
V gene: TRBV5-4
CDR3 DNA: TGTGCCAGCAGCGTGACAGGGGGCGGTCGATTGGGCTACACCTTC
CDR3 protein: CASSVTGGGRLGYTF

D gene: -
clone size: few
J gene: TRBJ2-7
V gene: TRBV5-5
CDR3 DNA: TGTGCCAGCAGCAGGGGCCTTAACTACGAGCAGTACTTC
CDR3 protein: CASSRGLNYEQYF

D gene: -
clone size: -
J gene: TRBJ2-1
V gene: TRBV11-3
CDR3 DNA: TGTGCCAGCATCGGACTGAACCCCAATGAGCAGTTCTTC
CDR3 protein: CASIGLNPNEQFF

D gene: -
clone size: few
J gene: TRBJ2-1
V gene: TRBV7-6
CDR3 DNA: TGTGCCAGCAGTTTAGGGCGGGGTGGGGAGCAGTTCTTC
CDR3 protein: CASSLGRGGEQFF

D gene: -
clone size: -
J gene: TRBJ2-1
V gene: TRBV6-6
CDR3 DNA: TGTGCCAGCAGTTCCCAACTAAATGAGCAGTTCTTC
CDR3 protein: CASSSQLNEQFF

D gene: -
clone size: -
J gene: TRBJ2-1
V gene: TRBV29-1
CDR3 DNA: TGCAGCGTTGTACTGGTTACCTACAATGAGCAGTTCTTC
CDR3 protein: CSVVLVTYNEQFF

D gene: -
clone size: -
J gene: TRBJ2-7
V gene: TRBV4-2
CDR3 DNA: TGTGCCAGCAGCCCCTCGACAGAATACTCCTACGAGCAGTACTTC
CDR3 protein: CASSPSTEYSYEQYF

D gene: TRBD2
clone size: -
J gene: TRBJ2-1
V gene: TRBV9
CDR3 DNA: TGTGCCAGCAGCCCCTTCCCTGGGGGCGGGAGCGGGAGGAATGAGCAGTTCTTC
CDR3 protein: CASSPFPGGGSGRNEQFF

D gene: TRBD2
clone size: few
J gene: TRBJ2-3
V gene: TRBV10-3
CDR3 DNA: TGTGCCATCAGTGATCTAGCGGGAGTGAGACCAGATACGCAGTATTTT
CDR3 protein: CAISDLAGVRPDTQYF

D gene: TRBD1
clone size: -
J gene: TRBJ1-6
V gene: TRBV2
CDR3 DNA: TGTGCCAGCCGGACAGGGACCCGCGCATCCCTGAGCTCCTATAATTCACCCCTCCACTTT
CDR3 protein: CASRTGTRASLSSYNSPLHF

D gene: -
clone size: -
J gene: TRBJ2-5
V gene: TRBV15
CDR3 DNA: TGTGCCACCAGCCTAGCAAGACTACAAGAGACCCAGTACTTC
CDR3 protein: CATSLARLQETQYF

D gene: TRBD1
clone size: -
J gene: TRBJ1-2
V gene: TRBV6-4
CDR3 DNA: TGTGCCAGCAGTCCGACGGGACAGGGGGCTGATGGCTACACCTTC
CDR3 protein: CASSPTGQGADGYTF

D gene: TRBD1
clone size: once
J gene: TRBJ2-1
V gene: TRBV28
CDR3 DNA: TGTGCCAGCAGTGCCGGGACAGCCAACAATGAGCAGTTCTTC
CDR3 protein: CASSAGTANNEQFF

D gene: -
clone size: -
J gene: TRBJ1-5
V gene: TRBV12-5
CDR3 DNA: TGTGCTAGTGGTTTGGAACACACCGGCAGGGTATCTCAGCCCCAGCATTTT
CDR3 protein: CASGLEHTGRVSQPQHF

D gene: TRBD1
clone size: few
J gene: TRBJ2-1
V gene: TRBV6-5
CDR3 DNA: TGTGCCAGCAGTTATTCGCCCGGGACAGGGGGGAATGAGCAGTTCTTC
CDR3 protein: CASSYSPGTGGNEQFF

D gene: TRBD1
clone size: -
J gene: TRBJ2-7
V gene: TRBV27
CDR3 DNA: TGTGCCAGCAGAAAAAGGGACAGCTCCTACGAGCAGTACTTC
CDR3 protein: CASRKRDSSYEQYF

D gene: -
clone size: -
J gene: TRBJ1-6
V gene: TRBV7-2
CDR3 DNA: TGTGCCAGCAGCTTTGACATAGCCCAAGGGGCCCTCCACTTT
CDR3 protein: CASSFDIAQGALHF

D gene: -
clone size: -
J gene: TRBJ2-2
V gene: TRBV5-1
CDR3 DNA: TGCGCCAGCAGCTTGGCAGGGGCGGTCACCGGGGAGCTGTTTTTT
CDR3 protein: CASSLAGAVTGELFF

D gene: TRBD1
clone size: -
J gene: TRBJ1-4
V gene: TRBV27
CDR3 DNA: TGTGCCAGCAATCCTCCTAAGTCGGGACAGGCGGAAAAACTGTTTTTT
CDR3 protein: CASNPPKSGQAEKLFF

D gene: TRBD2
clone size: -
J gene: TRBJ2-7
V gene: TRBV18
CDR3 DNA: TGTGCCAGCTCACCAGACGCGGGGGGGATCTACGAGCAGTACTTC
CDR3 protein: CASSPDAGGIYEQYF

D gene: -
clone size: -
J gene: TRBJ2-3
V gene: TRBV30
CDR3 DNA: TGTGCCTGGGTTCGTGGTGAGGGCGTCACAGATACGCAGTATTTT
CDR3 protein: CAWVRGEGVTDTQYF

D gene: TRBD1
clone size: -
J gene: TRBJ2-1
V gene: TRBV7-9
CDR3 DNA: TGTGCCAGCAATGAACTCCGGGACAGGGTATCCAATGAGCAGTTCTTC
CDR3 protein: CASNELRDRVSNEQFF

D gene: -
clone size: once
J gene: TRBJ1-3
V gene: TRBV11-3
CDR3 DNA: TGTGCCACCGGAGACTCTGGAAACACCATATATTTT
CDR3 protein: CATGDSGNTIYF

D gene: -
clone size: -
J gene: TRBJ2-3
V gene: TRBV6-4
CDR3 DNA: TGTGCCAGCAGTGACTCTGGGGGGAGTGGTCCGGATACGCAGTATTTT
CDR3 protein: CASSDSGGSGPDTQYF

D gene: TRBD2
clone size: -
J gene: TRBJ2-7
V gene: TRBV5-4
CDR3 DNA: TGTGCCAGCAGCTTGGGGACTAGCGGGGGATCCTACGAGCAGTACTTC
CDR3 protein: CASSLGTSGGSYEQYF

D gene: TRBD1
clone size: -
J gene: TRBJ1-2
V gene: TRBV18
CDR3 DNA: TGTGCCAGCTCACCCGGACAGGGGGATGGCTACACCTTC
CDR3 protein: CASSPGQGDGYTF

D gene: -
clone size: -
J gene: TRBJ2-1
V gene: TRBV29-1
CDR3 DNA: TGCAGCGTCGGAGCATACAATGAGCAGTTCTTC
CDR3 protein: CSVGAYNEQFF

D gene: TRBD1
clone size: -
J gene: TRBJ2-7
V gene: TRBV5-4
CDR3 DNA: TGTGCCAGCAGCTTGGGGGACAGGGGATACGAGCAGTACTTC
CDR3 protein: CASSLGDRGYEQYF

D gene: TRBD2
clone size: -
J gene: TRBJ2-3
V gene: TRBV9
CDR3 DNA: TGTGCCAGCAGCGAGCCGGTAGCGGGAGGTGGCACAGATACGCAGTATTTT
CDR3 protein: CASSEPVAGGGTDTQYF

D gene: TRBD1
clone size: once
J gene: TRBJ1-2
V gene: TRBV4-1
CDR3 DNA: TGCGCCAGCAGACGGACAGGGAATAACTATGGCTACACCTTC
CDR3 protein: CASRRTGNNYGYTF

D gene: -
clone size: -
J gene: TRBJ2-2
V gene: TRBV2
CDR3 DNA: TGTGCCAGCAGTGAACCCATCTCAGGGGTGGCCGGGGAGCTGTTTTTT
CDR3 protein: CASSEPISGVAGELFF

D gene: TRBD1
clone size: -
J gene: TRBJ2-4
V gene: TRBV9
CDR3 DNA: TGTGCCAGCAGCGTAGACCCGGACAGGCGAAACATTCAGTACTTC
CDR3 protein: CASSVDPDRRNIQYF

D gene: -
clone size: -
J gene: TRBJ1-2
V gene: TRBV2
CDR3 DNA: TGTGCCAGCAGGGGCCTGTCTCTATTAGGCTACACCTTC
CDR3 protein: CASRGLSLLGYTF

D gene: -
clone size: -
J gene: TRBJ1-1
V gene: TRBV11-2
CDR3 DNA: TGTGCCAGCAGCTTAGCCGGGACTTCTAACACTGAAGCTTTCTTT
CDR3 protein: CASSLAGTSNTEAFF

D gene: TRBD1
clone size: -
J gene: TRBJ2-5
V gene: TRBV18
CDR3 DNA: TGTGCCAGCTCACCCGTCGCCGGGACAGGGATGGAAGAGCAGTACTTC
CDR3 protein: CASSPVAGTGMEEQYF

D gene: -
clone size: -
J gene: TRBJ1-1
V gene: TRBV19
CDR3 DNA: TGTGCCAGTAGTATAGGATCCGGGAACACTGAAGCTTTCTTT
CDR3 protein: CASSIGSGNTEAFF

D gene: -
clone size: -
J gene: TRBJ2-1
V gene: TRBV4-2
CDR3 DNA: TGTGCCAGCAGCCAGGGGTCGGGTGGGCCAGGGATGGACAATGAGCAGTTCTTC
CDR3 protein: CASSQGSGGPGMDNEQFF

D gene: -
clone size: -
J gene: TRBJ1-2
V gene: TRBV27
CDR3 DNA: TGTGCCAGCAGTTTCCCCCTAAAACTGCTCGGGACACATGGGGACTATGGCTACACCTTC
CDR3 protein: CASSFPLKLLGTHGDYGYTF

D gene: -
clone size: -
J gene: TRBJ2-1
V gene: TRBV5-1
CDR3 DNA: TGCGCCAGCACCCGGGACATCGGCAATGAGCAGTTCTTC
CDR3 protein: CASTRDIGNEQFF

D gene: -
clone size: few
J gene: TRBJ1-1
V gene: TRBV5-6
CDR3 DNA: TGTGCCAGCAGCTTGGCCCGGGGTACGAACCGAAACGCTTTCTTT
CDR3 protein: CASSLARGTNRNAFF

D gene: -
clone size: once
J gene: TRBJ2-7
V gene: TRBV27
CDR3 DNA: TGTGCCAGCAGTTTATCCGGGGTACGCTACGAGCAGTACTTC
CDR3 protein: CASSLSGVRYEQYF

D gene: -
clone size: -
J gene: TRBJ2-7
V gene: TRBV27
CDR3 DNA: TGTGCCAGCAGTTTGGCCAATCCCAGGACCTACGAGCAGTACTTC
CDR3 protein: CASSLANPRTYEQYF

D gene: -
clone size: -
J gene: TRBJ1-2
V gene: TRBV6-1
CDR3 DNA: TGTGCCAGCAAGGTTGAGACAGACGCCTATGGCTACACCTTC
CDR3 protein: CASKVETDAYGYTF

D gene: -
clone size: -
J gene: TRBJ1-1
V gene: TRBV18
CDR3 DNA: TGTGCCAGCTCACCCCTAGAGGGGAACACTGAAGCTTTCTTT
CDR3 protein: CASSPLEGNTEAFF

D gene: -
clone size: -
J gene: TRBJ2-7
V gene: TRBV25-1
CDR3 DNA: TGTGCCAGCAGTGAAAGAGCGGAACCCTACGAGCAGTACTTC
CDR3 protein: CASSERAEPYEQYF